Presented here are 8 T cell receptor beta chains from one specimen sequenced in a study of blood T cell repertoires in COVID-19. This table comes from immunoSEQ multiplex PCR, and its TCRdb copy is limited to in-frame clones, with some not included. Here the sample spans 100,000 to 150,000 clones, around four fifths being singletons. Sequenced material: PBMCs or T cells enriched from blood (not recorded which). All receptors derive from a man aged 35-49 years with acute COVID-19.

The J gene is TRBJ2-1, the V gene TRBV11-1; D ambiguous. This CDR3 spans 14 amino acids. Germline V CDR1 and CDR2: SGHAT, FQDESV (reference sequence). Between the trimmed V and J ends, which lost 0 bases and 7 bases, there was a span of 10 bases. The CDR3 protein is CASSLAPRLNEQFF. CDR3 DNA: TGTGCCAGCAGCTTAGCCCCTCGACTGAATGAGCAGTTCTTC.

The V and J genes are TRBV6-5 and TRBJ2-7; 8 bases line up with TRBD1. Germline V gene lookup returns CDR1 MNHEY and CDR2 SVGAGI. This CDR3 has 15 amino acids. V trimming: 5 bases; J trimming: 0 bases; junction bases outside the gene matches: 6. Here the CDR3 DNA reads TGTGCCAGCAGTCCGAGACAGGGGTCCTCCTACGAGCAGTACTTC. Residues: CASSPRQGSSYEQYF.

V and J are TRBV6-5 and TRBJ2-1; 11 positions match TRBD1. Germline trimming cut 6 bases from V and 5 bases from J; bases unmatched to any gene: 6. CDR3 length: 15 amino acids. The germline gives CDR1 MNHEY, CDR2 SVGAGI. The CDR3 DNA reads as TGTGCCAGCAGCGGGGACAGGGGGTGGAACAATGAGCAGTTCTTC. Its translation: CASSGDRGWNNEQFF.

V gene TRBV6-5 combines with J gene TRBJ2-1, with 10 bases matching TRBD1. The CDR3 has 14 amino acids. The germline V gene has CDR1 MNHEY and CDR2 SVGAGI. The ends lost 5 bases at V and 6 bases at J; junction bases unmatched: 4. For the CDR3, the DNA is TGTGCCAGCAGTCCCTGGACAGGGGGCAATGAGCAGTTCTTC. It translates to CASSPWTGGNEQFF.

The genes are TRBV7-3 and TRBJ2-1; 8 positions match TRBD2. Germline-derived CDR1 and CDR2 are SGHTA and FQGTGA. Trimming took 3 bases from V and 2 from J; bases not matched to a gene: 6. The CDR3 is 16 residues long. The CDR3 region has the DNA TGTGCCAGCAGCTTCAGCGGGAGTAACCCCTACAATGAGCAGTTCTTC. Amino acid sequence: CASSFSGSNPYNEQFF.

The rearrangement uses TRBV10-1 and TRBJ2-2, with 9 nucleotides matching TRBD1. This CDR3 contains 14 residues. V was clipped by 5 bases and J by 7 bases; unmatched bases: 5. CDR1 is WNHNN, CDR2 SYGVQD, per germline (reference sequence). The CDR3 DNA reads TGCGCCAGCAGTCCACAGGGGGCAGGCGGGGAGCTGTTTTTT. Amino acids: CASSPQGAGGELFF.

This clone was detected a few times. The chain uses TRBV5-1 and TRBJ2-7, with D tentatively TRBD1 (5 bases). This CDR3 region has 13 residues. CDR1 SGHRS and CDR2 YFSETQ come from the germline V gene. V lost 4 bases and J lost 4, with 12 bases in between. CDR3 amino acids: CASSETDGYEQYF. CDR3 nucleotide sequence: TGCGCCAGCAGCGAGACAGATGGTTACGAGCAGTACTTC.

This clone was detected only a few times. CDR3 sequence (DNA): TGTGCCAGCAGTTTCAACAGCATTAATGAAAAACTGTTTTTT. This translates into CASSFNSINEKLFF. The V call is TRBV27, the J call TRBJ1-4; D unresolved. In germline, CDR1 is MNHEY, CDR2 SMNVEV (reference sequence). The CDR3 runs to 14 residues. Trimming shortened V by 3 bases and J by 4 bases, and 9 bases separated the two germline ends.